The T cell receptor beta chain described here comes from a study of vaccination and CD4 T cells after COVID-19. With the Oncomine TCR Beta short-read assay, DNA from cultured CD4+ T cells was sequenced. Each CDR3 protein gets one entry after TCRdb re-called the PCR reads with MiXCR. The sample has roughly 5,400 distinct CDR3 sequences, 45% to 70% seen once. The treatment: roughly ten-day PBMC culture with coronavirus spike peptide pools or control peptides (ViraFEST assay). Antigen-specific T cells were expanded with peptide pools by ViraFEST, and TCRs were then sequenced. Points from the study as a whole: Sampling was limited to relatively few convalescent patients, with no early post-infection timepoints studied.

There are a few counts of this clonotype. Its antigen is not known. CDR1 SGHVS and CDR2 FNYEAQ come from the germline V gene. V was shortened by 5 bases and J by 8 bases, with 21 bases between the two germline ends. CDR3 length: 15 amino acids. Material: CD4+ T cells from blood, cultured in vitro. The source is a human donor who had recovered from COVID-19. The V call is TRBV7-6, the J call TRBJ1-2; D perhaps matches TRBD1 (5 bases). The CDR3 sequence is CASSPEGGGVGGYTF. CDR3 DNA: TGTGCCAGCAGCCCCGAAGGTGGAGGGGTTGGCGGCTACACCTTC.